The next 31 T cell receptor beta chains were all read from a single sample in a study of T-cell memory formation after mild COVID-19. TCRdb processed the 5' RACE reads anew with MiXCR; each CDR3 protein has one entry. The table has around 310,000 distinct CDR3 sequences, roughly 20% seen once. Sequenced input: PBMCs or a T cell subset sorted from them (not recorded which). These receptors came from a man between 18 and 29 years old who had mild COVID-19 (a few samples of this study predate the infection). Cell type and time point are not known.

This clonotype was found a few times. The chain recombines TRBV28 with TRBJ2-5, with D hard to call. Trimming removed 3 bases at V and 3 bases at J, with 8 bases between. The CDR3 runs 13 residues. Germline V gives CDR1 MDHEN, CDR2 SYDVKM. In nucleotides, the CDR3 is TGTGCCAGCAGTTTGTGGGCTGAAGAGACCCAGTACTTC. Translating it yields CASSLWAEETQYF.

This clonotype was detected only a few times. The chain joins TRBV2 to TRBJ2-5; D assignment may be TRBD1 or TRBD2 (6 bases each). The CDR3 has 14 amino acids. The germline gives CDR1 SNHLY, CDR2 FYNNEI. The ends were cut back, 9 bases at V and 4 bases at J, with 18 bases in the middle. CDR3 loop: CARGGISRGETQYF. CDR3 bases: TGTGCCAGAGGGGGGATCAGTAGGGGAGAGACCCAGTACTTC.

This clonotype occurred a few times. J is TRBJ1-4 and V is TRBV19, with D tentatively TRBD1 (5 bases). Deletions cut 7 bases from V and 1 base from J, with 10 bases between. Germline values: CDR1 LNHDA, CDR2 SQIVND (reference sequence). The CDR3 length is 14 residues. CDR3 protein: CASKAGKTNEKLFF. DNA of the CDR3: TGTGCCAGTAAAGCAGGGAAAACTAATGAAAAACTGTTTTTT.

The chain has TRBV4-2 and TRBJ1-1; D not resolved. CDR1 and CDR2 from the germline V gene are LGHNA and YNFKEQ. CDR3 size: 15 residues. Trimming left V 0 bases short and J 1 base short, with 9 bases between. The CDR3 DNA reads as TGTGCCAGCAGCCAAGATAGGGTGGGGAACACTGAAGCTTTCTTT. Amino acid sequence: CASSQDRVGNTEAFF.

This clonotype turned up a few times. The chain is built from TRBV11-2 and TRBJ2-1; maybe TRBD2 (6 bases). V lost 1 base and J 8 bases, leaving 15 bases between the germline ends. Germline V gene data show CDR1 as SGHAT and CDR2 as FQNNGV. The CDR3 is 15 residues long. The CDR3 DNA follows: TGTGCCAGCAGCTTAGGGTCTAGGGAGGTCGATGAGCAGTTCTTC. Amino acids: CASSLGSREVDEQFF.

The J gene is TRBJ1-1, the V gene TRBV7-2, with D possibly TRBD1 on 5 matching bases. CDR1 is SGHTA, CDR2 FQGNSA, per germline. The length of the CDR3 is 15 residues. The V gene lost 1 base and the J gene lost 5 bases, with 14 bases spanning the gap. The CDR3 bases are TGTGCCAGCAGCTTAGTTTGGGGCGGGGCAACTGAAGCTTTCTTT. As protein: CASSLVWGGATEAFF.

Concerning this clonotype itself: One end of the junction does not line up with germline, which may come from a read error. CDR3 residues: CASSEETGGAQPKHF. In DNA, the CDR3 is TGTGCCAGCAGTGAAGAGACAGGGGGCGCCCAGCCCAAGCATTTT. This chain connects TRBV2 to TRBJ1-5; 10 nucleotides match TRBD1. Germline CDR1 is SNHLY and CDR2 is FYNNEI. The CDR3 has 15 amino acids.

There are a few counts of this clonotype. CDR3 DNA: TGTGCCAGCAGCACTACTTGGACAGGGAGGAACTATGGCTACACCTTC. Its translation: CASSTTWTGRNYGYTF. V usage is TRBV7-9 and J usage is TRBJ1-2; 8 bases are shared with TRBD1. Germline V gives CDR1 SEHNR, CDR2 FQNEAQ (reference sequence). The CDR3 spans 16 residues. Germline trimming cut 5 bases from V and 2 bases from J; bases unmatched to any gene: 10.

This clonotype has a handful of counts. The CDR3 bases are TGTGCCAGCAGCCAGGGGGACCGACTCACAGATACGCAGTATTTT. The encoded protein is CASSQGDRLTDTQYF. The chain recombines TRBV14 with TRBJ2-3, with D possibly called TRBD1 or TRBD2 (5 bases each). The CDR3 runs to 15 residues. From germline, CDR1 is SGHDN and CDR2 FVKESK. V lost 3 bases and J lost 2, with 12 bases in between.

The genes are TRBV7-2 and TRBJ1-1; TRBD1 might be the D (5 bases). The CDR3 is 11 residues long. The germline CDR1 and CDR2 sequences are SGHTA and FQGNSA. The V and J ends lost 8 bases and 7 bases respectively, with 11 bases between them. This CDR3 reads CASWSRVEAFF. The CDR3 DNA reads TGTGCCAGCTGGTCCAGGGTTGAAGCTTTCTTT.

This chain joins TRBV18 and TRBJ2-5; 8 bases align to TRBD2. Germline V gene sequence: CDR1 KGHSH, CDR2 LQKENI. The CDR3 is 16 residues long. J lost 2 bases, V lost 1 base, and 6 bases had no gene match. The CDR3 nucleotides read TGTGCCAGCTCACCACGGGAACTAGCGGTACAAGAGACCCAGTACTTC. Translating gives CASSPRELAVQETQYF.

This clonotype was detected only a few times. This chain links TRBV10-3 with TRBJ1-2; perhaps TRBD1 as D (5 bases). V lost 4 bases and J 0 bases, leaving 9 bases between the germline ends. Germline V CDR1 and CDR2: ENHRY, SYGVKD. This CDR3 comprises 14 residues. CDR3 protein: CAISAGTANYGYTF. The DNA of the CDR3 is TGTGCCATCAGTGCGGGGACTGCTAACTATGGCTACACCTTC.

The chain combines TRBV29-1 with TRBJ2-5; D may match TRBD1 or TRBD2 (5 bases each). The CDR3 has 13 amino acids. Deletions cut 3 bases from V and 5 bases from J, with 13 bases between. Germline V gene sequence: CDR1 SQVTM, CDR2 ANQGSEA. The CDR3 DNA reads TGCAGCGTTGAGAGGGGCGCGGAGGAGACCCAGTACTTC. This codes for CSVERGAEETQYF.

This clonotype was picked up a small number of times. The V call is TRBV4-3, the J call TRBJ2-1, with a tentative D call TRBD2 (7 bases). There are 13 residues in the CDR3. V dropped 4 bases and J dropped 10 bases, with 14 bases sitting between them. The germline CDR1 and CDR2 sequences are LGHNA and YSLEER. CDR3: CASSPLGGGEQFF. CDR3 in DNA: TGCGCCAGCAGCCCATTGGGCGGGGGCGAGCAGTTCTTC.

A few counts support this clonotype. This chain connects TRBV21-1 to TRBJ1-1. TRBV21-1 is annotated as a pseudogene. The CDR3 is 15 amino acids. The DNA of the CDR3 is TGTGCCAGCAGCAAATGTCGGTCAGACGCCTATGCGGCTTTCTTT. Encoded protein: CASSKCRSDAYAAFF.

This clonotype was seen only a few times. The chain has TRBV4-3 and TRBJ2-3; 10 bases align to TRBD2. The CDR3 contains 16 residues. V was clipped by 1 base and J by 7 bases; unmatched bases: 8. Per the germline V gene, CDR1 is LGHNA and CDR2 is YSLEER. The CDR3 sequence: CASSQVVAGGINTQYF. The CDR3, as DNA: TGCGCCAGCAGCCAAGTGGTAGCGGGGGGAATCAATACGCAGTATTTT.

The chain uses TRBV7-2 and TRBJ1-1; D gene unclear. Deletions cut 6 bases from V and 3 bases from J, with 11 bases between. The CDR3 consists of 13 residues. Germline V gene sequence: CDR1 SGHTA, CDR2 FQGNSA. In DNA form, the CDR3 reads TGTGCCAGCAGTAGAAACAGCTACACTGAAGCTTTCTTT. It yields the protein CASSRNSYTEAFF.

The chain is built from TRBV24-1 and TRBJ2-3, with 7 bases that match TRBD1. The CDR3 contains 15 residues. Unmatched junction bases numbered 6, after V lost 2 bases and J lost 5 bases. CDR1 and CDR2 (germline): KGHDR, SFDVKD. CDR3 nucleotides: TGTGCCACCAGTGATTCAGGGGGACGTCGAGATACGCAGTATTTT. Its protein is CATSDSGGRRDTQYF.

The rearrangement links TRBV5-1 to TRBJ1-3; 9 bases map to TRBD1. This CDR3 has 16 amino acids. Germline lookup yields CDR1 SGHRS and CDR2 YFSETQ. The ends lost 2 bases at V and 0 bases at J; junction bases unmatched: 3. The CDR3 sequence is CASSFDRGNSGNTIYF. DNA for the CDR3: TGCGCCAGCAGCTTCGACAGGGGGAACTCTGGAAACACCATATATTTT.

This clonotype appeared a few times. The chain employs TRBV7-2 and TRBJ1-6; D is undetermined. Germline loops: CDR1 SGHTA, CDR2 FQGNSA. The CDR3 contains 18 residues. The ends were cut back, 5 bases at V and 2 bases at J, with 19 bases in the middle. CDR3 sequence: CASSRFGRASPYNSPLHF. The CDR3 DNA reads as TGTGCCAGCAGCCGGTTTGGAAGGGCGTCGCCCTATAATTCACCCCTCCACTTT.

The chain has TRBV29-1 and TRBJ2-7, with D unclear. V was cut by 4 bases and J by 2 bases, with 9 bases left in between. Germline V CDR1 and CDR2: SQVTM, ANQGSEA. The CDR3 sequence is 12 residues long. The CDR3 sequence is CSVGTETYEQYF. The CDR3 DNA reads as TGCAGCGTTGGGACGGAAACCTACGAGCAGTACTTC.

This clonotype was counted only a few times. V usage is TRBV5-1 and J usage is TRBJ2-7; possible D gene TRBD1, 5 bases. The V end was cut by 4 bases, the J end by 7 bases, with 15 bases between. CDR3 length: 13 residues. The germline V gene encodes CDR1 SGHRS and CDR2 YFSETQ. The CDR3 is CASSSGQGWEQYV. CDR3 coding DNA: TGCGCCAGCAGCAGTGGGCAGGGATGGGAGCAGTACGTC.

This chain connects TRBV28 to TRBJ1-2; 7 nucleotides line up with TRBD1. From germline, CDR1 is MDHEN and CDR2 SYDVKM. V gave up 3 bases and J gave up 8 bases; unmatched junction bases: 6. The CDR3 covers 13 residues. The CDR3 spells CASSFRQGGGYTF. The DNA for the CDR3 is TGTGCCAGCAGTTTTAGACAGGGCGGGGGCTACACCTTC.

The chain uses TRBV5-5 and TRBJ2-3; TRBD1 matches 7 bases. CDR1 is SGHKS and CDR2 is YYEKEE in the germline V gene (reference sequence). The V and J ends lost 6 bases and 3 bases, in that order; junction bases with no gene match: 13. CDR3 length: 16 amino acids. CDR3 in DNA: TGTGCCAGCATCCCAACTCCGGGACAGAGAACAGATACGCAGTATTTT. As protein: CASIPTPGQRTDTQYF.

This rearrangement joins TRBV4-1 to TRBJ1-5; TRBD1 matches 9 bases. CDR3 length: 14 amino acids. The V and J ends lost 3 bases and 7 bases, in that order; junction bases with no gene match: 4. In germline, CDR1 is MGHRA, CDR2 YSYEKL. Written as DNA, the CDR3 is TGCGCCAGCAGCCAGGGACAGGGTTTCCAGCCCCAGCATTTT. Translating gives CASSQGQGFQPQHF.

This clonotype was observed at least ten times. The chain combines TRBV12-3 or TRBV12-4 with TRBJ2-3; D call uncertain. V lost 6 bases and J 7 bases, leaving 11 bases between the germline ends. This CDR3 is 12 amino acids long. The CDR3 is CASRRDGYTQYF. As DNA, the CDR3 is TGTGCCAGCAGACGCGACGGTTATACGCAGTATTTT.

This clonotype was found a few times. Here the CDR3 reads CSARPRQGYTGELFF. The CDR3 coding sequence is TGCAGTGCTAGACCAAGACAGGGGTACACCGGGGAGCTGTTTTTT. The rearrangement links TRBV20-1 to TRBJ2-2, with 8 bases lining up with TRBD1. Unmatched junction bases numbered 5, after V lost 2 bases and J lost 3 bases. CDR3 length: 15 residues. Germline CDR1 is DFQATT and CDR2 is SNEGSKA (reference sequence).

The gene calls are TRBV7-9 and TRBJ2-7, with TRBD1 matching over 10 bases. The CDR3 loop spans 16 amino acids. V lost 6 bases and J lost 2; bases outside the gene matches: 10. Germline lookup yields CDR1 SEHNR and CDR2 FQNEAQ (reference sequence). CDR3 nucleotide sequence: TGTGCCAGCAGTCCCTCTACCGGGACAGGGGCCTACGAGCAGTACGTC. Protein sequence: CASSPSTGTGAYEQYV.

This clonotype showed up just a few times. This chain links TRBV12-3 or TRBV12-4 with TRBJ2-1, with 11 bases lining up with TRBD2. The CDR3 consists of 16 residues. Losses at the gene ends were 3 bases for V and 9 bases for J; bases not matched to a gene: 10. CDR3 in amino acids: CASSFIASGGSGEQFF. The DNA of the CDR3 is TGTGCCAGCAGTTTTATCGCTAGCGGGGGGAGTGGTGAGCAGTTCTTC.

This chain joins TRBV12-3 or TRBV12-4 and TRBJ2-3; 8 nucleotides match TRBD2. The CDR3 extends over 15 amino acids. Germline trimming cut 3 bases from V and 6 bases from J; bases unmatched to any gene: 8. The CDR3 sequence: CASSLIGGGGDTQYF. The CDR3 region has the DNA TGTGCCAGCAGTTTGATCGGGGGGGGCGGTGATACGCAGTATTTT.

V usage is TRBV7-2 and J usage is TRBJ1-2; 12 nucleotides align to TRBD1. Losses at the gene ends were 6 bases for V and 0 bases for J; bases not matched to a gene: 5. CDR1 and CDR2 (germline): SGHTA, FQGNSA. The CDR3 is 16 amino acids. The CDR3: CASRGQGASPNYGYTF. The DNA for the CDR3 is TGTGCCAGCAGGGGACAGGGGGCTTCACCTAACTATGGCTACACCTTC.